This T cell receptor beta chain was found in a study of T cells in Graves' hyperthyroidism and ophthalmopathy. Study information: Staff took peripheral blood when the initial diagnosis was made, before any treatment began. Regarding the study as a whole: A model of 13 V-J pairs discriminated ophthalmopathy from stable hyperthyroidism. Peripheral blood also featured most of the thyroid clonotypes expanded above 0.001.

Germline loops: CDR1 DFQATT, CDR2 SNEGSKA (reference sequence). J gave up 3 bases and V 6 bases, and 9 bases lay outside the gene matches. The CDR3 spans 15 residues. Disease duration under 2 months; hyperthyroidism patients were aged 18 to 65. RNA transcripts gave rise to amplified TCR beta CDR3 regions. The HTBI primer set drove a first-round RT-PCR of the TCR CDR3. MiXCR, run by TCRdb on the multiplex PCR reads, gives a single entry per CDR3 protein. Here the sample spans a few hundred thousand distinct CDR3 sequences, over 15% being singletons. In this sample, this clonotype turned up many times. No antigen is known for it.

Sequencing used blood. The TCR sequence derives from a woman aged 18-29 years with Graves' hyperthyroidism. The rearrangement links TRBV20-1 to TRBJ2-5; 11 nucleotides match TRBD1. The DNA for the CDR3 is TGCAGTGCACACCGGGACAGGGGGGTGGAAGAGACCCAGTACTTC. It translates to CSAHRDRGVEETQYF.